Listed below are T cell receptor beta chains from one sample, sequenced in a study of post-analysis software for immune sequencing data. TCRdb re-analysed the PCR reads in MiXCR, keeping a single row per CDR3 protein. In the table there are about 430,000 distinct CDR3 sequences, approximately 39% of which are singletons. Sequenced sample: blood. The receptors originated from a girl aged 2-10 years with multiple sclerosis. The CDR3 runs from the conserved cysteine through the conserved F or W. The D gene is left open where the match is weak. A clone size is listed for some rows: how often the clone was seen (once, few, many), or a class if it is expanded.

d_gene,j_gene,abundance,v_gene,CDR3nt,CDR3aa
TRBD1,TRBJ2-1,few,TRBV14,TGTGCCAGCAGCCACCCCGGGACAGGCCCATACAATGAGCAGTTCTTC,CASSHPGTGPYNEQFF
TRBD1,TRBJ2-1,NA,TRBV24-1,TGTGCCACCAGTGATTTGGGGAGGGACAGGGTTGGTGAGCAGTTCTTC,CATSDLGRDRVGEQFF
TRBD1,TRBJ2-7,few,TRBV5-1,TGCGCCAGCAGCTTGCGGGCACGAGGACAGGGAACCTACGAGCAGTACTTC,CASSLRARGQGTYEQYF
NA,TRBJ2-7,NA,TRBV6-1,TGTGCCAGCAGTTTTAATGGCGAGCAGTACTTC,CASSFNGEQYF
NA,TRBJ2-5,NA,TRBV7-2,TGTGCCAGCAGCTTCCGGACAGATGAGACCCAGTACTTC,CASSFRTDETQYF
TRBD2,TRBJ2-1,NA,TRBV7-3,TGTGCCAGCAGCTCCCTGGCTGGGAGGGACAATGAGCAGTTCTTC,CASSSLAGRDNEQFF
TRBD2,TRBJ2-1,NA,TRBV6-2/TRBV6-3,TGTGCCAGCAGGCGACTAGCCGATGAGCAGTTCTTC,CASRRLADEQFF
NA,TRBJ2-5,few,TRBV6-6,TGTGCCAGCAGTCCTACTAGTGGCGCGGAGACCCAGTACTTC,CASSPTSGAETQYF
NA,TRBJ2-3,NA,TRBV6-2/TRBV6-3,TGTGCCAGCAGCAAAGACACAGATACGCAGTATTTT,CASSKDTDTQYF
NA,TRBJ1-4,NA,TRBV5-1,TGCGCCAGCAGCTTGTTGGCGAATGAAAAACTGTTTTTT,CASSLLANEKLFF
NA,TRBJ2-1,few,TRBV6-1,TGTGCCAGCAGTGACTATTACGCCTACAATGAGCAGTTCTTC,CASSDYYAYNEQFF
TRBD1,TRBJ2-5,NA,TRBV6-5,TGTGCCAGCAGCACACAGGGGAGAGAGACCCAGTACTTC,CASSTQGRETQYF
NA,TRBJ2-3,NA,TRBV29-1,TGCAGCGCCGCCCCAGGGATGAATACGCAGTATTTT,CSAAPGMNTQYF
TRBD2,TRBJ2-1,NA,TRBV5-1,TGCGCCAGCATATCCTGGGCGGGAGCGGGAAGTGAGCAGTTCTTC,CASISWAGAGSEQFF
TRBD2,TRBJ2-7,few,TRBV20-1,TGCAGTGCTAGAGTGCGGGAGGTCGGGGGAATTCAGTACTTC,CSARVREVGGIQYF
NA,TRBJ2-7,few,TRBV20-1,TGCAGTGCTAGTCGCAAGGGGGTCTCCTACGAGCAGTACTTC,CSASRKGVSYEQYF
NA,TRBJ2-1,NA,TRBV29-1,TGCAGCGTTACCCCGGGGCCGACCTACAATGGGCAGTTCTTC,CSVTPGPTYNGQFF
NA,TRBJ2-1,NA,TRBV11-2,TGTGCCAGCAGCCGCTACCGAAAGGTAGGGGGCTCCTACAATGAGCAGTTCTTC,CASSRYRKVGGSYNEQFF
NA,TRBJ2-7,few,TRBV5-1,TGCGCCAGCAGCTTGGTTTGGGGGGCGGAGAACGAGCAGTACTTC,CASSLVWGAENEQYF
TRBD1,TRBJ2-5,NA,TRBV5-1,TGCGCCAGCAGCTTTTCGACAGGGCACCAGTACTTC,CASSFSTGHQYF
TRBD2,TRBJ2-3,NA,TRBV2,TGTGCCAGCAGGGCTAGCGGATCAGGCACAGATACGCAGTATTTT,CASRASGSGTDTQYF
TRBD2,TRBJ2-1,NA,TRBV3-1,TGTGCCAGCAGCCATCTCCCTGTCAAACTAGCGGGGGGAGACTCCTACAATGAGCAGTTCTTC,CASSHLPVKLAGGDSYNEQFF
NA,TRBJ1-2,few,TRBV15,TGTGCCACCAGCAGAGATTTGGGTCCACCCCTCTATGGCTACACCTTC,CATSRDLGPPLYGYTF
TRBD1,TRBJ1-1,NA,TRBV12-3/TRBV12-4,TGTGCCAGCAGTTGGGGACAGGGGAGGACTGAAGCTTTCTTT,CASSWGQGRTEAFF
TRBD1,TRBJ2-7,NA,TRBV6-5,TGTGCCAGCAGTAGCGCCGGGACAGGGGGCTACGAGCAGTACTTC,CASSSAGTGGYEQYF
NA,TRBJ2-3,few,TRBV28,TGTGCCAGCAGTTCCGTGGTCGGCCCCACAGATACGCAGTATTTT,CASSSVVGPTDTQYF
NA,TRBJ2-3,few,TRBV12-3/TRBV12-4,TGTGCCAGCAGTTTAAGTACCACAGATACGCAGTATTTT,CASSLSTTDTQYF
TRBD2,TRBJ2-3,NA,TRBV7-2,TGTGCCAGCAGCGCTAGCGGGAGGTGGGCAGATACGCAGTATTTT,CASSASGRWADTQYF
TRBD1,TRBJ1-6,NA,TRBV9,TGTGCCAGCAGCGTCATCCCGTTTGGGGACAGGGGTAATTCACCCCTCCACTTT,CASSVIPFGDRGNSPLHF
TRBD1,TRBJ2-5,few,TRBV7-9,TGTGCCAGCAGCGGCACCGGGACAGGGTTTGGCGAGACCCAGTACTTC,CASSGTGTGFGETQYF
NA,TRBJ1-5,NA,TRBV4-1,TGCGCCAGCAGCCTGGATGGGGGTGGAATTGGTCAGCCCCAGCATTTT,CASSLDGGGIGQPQHF
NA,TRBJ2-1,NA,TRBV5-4,TGTGCCAGCAGCTTGGGACCAAGCACGGATGAGCAGTTCTTC,CASSLGPSTDEQFF
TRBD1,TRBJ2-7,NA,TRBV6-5,TGTGCCAGCTCTTACAGGGGCACCTACGAGCAGTACTTC,CASSYRGTYEQYF
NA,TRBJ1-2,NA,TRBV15,TGTGCCACCAGCGGGTTTTCAGGGGAGAACAACTATGGCCACACCTTC,CATSGFSGENNYGHTF
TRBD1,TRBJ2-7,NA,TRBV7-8,TGTGCCAGCAGCCCCCGGACAGGATCCTCCTACGAGCAGTACTTC,CASSPRTGSSYEQYF
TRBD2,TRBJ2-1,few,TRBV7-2,TGTGCCAGCAGAATTCTCTCTAGCGGCAATGAGCAGTTCTTC,CASRILSSGNEQFF
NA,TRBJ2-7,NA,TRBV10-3,TGTGCCATCAGTGAGTTCCTACAGGGAGCCCACTACGAGCAGTACTTC,CAISEFLQGAHYEQYF
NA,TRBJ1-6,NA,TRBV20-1,TGCGGAGCTACGACGGAGGAGTGGTCACCCCCCCACTTT,CGATTEEWSPPHF
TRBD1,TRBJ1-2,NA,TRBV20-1,TGCAGTGCTCACCAGGGACAGGGGGCGGGTGGCTACACCTTC,CSAHQGQGAGGYTF
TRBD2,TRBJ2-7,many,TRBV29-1,TGCAGCGTTCTTAGCGGGGGCTCCTACGAGCAGTACTTC,CSVLSGGSYEQYF
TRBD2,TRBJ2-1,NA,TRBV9,TGTGCCAGCAGCGTAGCTGAGTCTAGCGGATTCAACAATGAGCAGTTCTTC,CASSVAESSGFNNEQFF
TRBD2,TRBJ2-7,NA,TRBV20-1,TGCAGCGCTTCAACTGGGGGGGTCGAGCAGTACTTC,CSASTGGVEQYF
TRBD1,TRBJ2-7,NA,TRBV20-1,TGTAGTGCTAGAGGAGTATGGGACAGCTACGAGCAGTACTTC,CSARGVWDSYEQYF
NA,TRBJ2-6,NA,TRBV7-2,TGTGCCAGCAGCCCGCGCAGTGCTGGGGCCAACGTCCTGACTTTC,CASSPRSAGANVLTF
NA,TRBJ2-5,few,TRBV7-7,TGTGCTAGCAGCCAAACAGGGTTCCAAGAGACCCAGTACTTC,CASSQTGFQETQYF
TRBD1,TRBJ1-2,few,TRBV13,TGTGCCAGCAGCCCCGGGACAGCCCCACGCAGTGGCTACACCTTC,CASSPGTAPRSGYTF
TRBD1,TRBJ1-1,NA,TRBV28,TGTGCCAGCAGCTCAGGGGGCCGGATAATAGGCACTGAAGCTTTCTTT,CASSSGGRIIGTEAFF
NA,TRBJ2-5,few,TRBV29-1,TGCAGCGTTGAGGTGGCTCCTCGGGGGGAGACCCAGTACTTC,CSVEVAPRGETQYF
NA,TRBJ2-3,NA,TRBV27,TGTGCCAGCAGTTTTGGGCAGCCGGGCACAGATACGCAGTATTTT,CASSFGQPGTDTQYF
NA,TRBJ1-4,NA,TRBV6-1,TGTGCCAGCAGGGAGGACGGTTCTAATGAAAAACTGTTTTTT,CASREDGSNEKLFF
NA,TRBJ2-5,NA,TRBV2,TGTGCCAGCAGTGTAGCTGGGCTTCGGCAAGAGACCCAGTACTTC,CASSVAGLRQETQYF
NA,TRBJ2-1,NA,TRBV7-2,TGTGCCAGCAGCAGGGTGTCGAGGGGAAGCTCCTACAATGAGCAGTTCTTC,CASSRVSRGSSYNEQFF
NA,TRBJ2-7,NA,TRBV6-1,TGTGCCAGCAGCCACCGGGCGTGGGTCTTAGGGACGGGCTACGAGCAGTACTTC,CASSHRAWVLGTGYEQYF
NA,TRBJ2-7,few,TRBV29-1,TGCAGCGTTGTGGGGAACCACTACGAGCAGTACTTC,CSVVGNHYEQYF